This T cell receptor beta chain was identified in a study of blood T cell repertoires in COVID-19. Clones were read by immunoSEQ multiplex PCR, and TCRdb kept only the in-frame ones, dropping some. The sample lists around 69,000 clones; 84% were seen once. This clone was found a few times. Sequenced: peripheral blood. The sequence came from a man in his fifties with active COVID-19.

CDR3 residues: CASSIDPYSGLNTEAFF. CDR3 bases: TGTGCCAGTAGTATAGATCCATATTCCGGTCTGAACACTGAAGCTTTCTTT. The chain joins TRBV19 to TRBJ1-1; D is undetermined. This CDR3 is 17 amino acids long. From germline, CDR1 is LNHDA and CDR2 SQIVND (reference sequence). The germline V and J ends were trimmed by 0 bases and 0 bases, with 14 bases remaining between them.